This TCR beta chain appears in the sequencing data of a study of lymphopenia after photon versus proton radiotherapy. Study-level points and caveats: Photon-treated patients lost naive T cells and TCR diversity; proton-treated stayed stable.

Note on this clone: The antigen is unknown.

The V segment lost 2 bases and the J segment 3 bases; nucleotides outside the gene matches: 7. CDR1 SGHDT and CDR2 YYEEEE come from the germline V gene. The length of the CDR3 is 15 residues. Generated by immunoSEQ multiplex PCR, the TCRdb table keeps only in-frame clones and is missing some. The table records about 45,000 clones, about 85% of them present only once. V gene TRBV5-6 combines with J gene TRBJ2-5, with 7 positions matching TRBD2. Material: peripheral blood, obtained from a patient treated with photon-based radiotherapy. The source of this sequence is a man aged 35 to 55 with gastric cancer. CDR3 sequence (DNA): TGTGCCAGCAGCTTCCCAGCGGGGTTGGAAGAGACCCAGTACTTC. Translated: CASSFPAGLEETQYF.